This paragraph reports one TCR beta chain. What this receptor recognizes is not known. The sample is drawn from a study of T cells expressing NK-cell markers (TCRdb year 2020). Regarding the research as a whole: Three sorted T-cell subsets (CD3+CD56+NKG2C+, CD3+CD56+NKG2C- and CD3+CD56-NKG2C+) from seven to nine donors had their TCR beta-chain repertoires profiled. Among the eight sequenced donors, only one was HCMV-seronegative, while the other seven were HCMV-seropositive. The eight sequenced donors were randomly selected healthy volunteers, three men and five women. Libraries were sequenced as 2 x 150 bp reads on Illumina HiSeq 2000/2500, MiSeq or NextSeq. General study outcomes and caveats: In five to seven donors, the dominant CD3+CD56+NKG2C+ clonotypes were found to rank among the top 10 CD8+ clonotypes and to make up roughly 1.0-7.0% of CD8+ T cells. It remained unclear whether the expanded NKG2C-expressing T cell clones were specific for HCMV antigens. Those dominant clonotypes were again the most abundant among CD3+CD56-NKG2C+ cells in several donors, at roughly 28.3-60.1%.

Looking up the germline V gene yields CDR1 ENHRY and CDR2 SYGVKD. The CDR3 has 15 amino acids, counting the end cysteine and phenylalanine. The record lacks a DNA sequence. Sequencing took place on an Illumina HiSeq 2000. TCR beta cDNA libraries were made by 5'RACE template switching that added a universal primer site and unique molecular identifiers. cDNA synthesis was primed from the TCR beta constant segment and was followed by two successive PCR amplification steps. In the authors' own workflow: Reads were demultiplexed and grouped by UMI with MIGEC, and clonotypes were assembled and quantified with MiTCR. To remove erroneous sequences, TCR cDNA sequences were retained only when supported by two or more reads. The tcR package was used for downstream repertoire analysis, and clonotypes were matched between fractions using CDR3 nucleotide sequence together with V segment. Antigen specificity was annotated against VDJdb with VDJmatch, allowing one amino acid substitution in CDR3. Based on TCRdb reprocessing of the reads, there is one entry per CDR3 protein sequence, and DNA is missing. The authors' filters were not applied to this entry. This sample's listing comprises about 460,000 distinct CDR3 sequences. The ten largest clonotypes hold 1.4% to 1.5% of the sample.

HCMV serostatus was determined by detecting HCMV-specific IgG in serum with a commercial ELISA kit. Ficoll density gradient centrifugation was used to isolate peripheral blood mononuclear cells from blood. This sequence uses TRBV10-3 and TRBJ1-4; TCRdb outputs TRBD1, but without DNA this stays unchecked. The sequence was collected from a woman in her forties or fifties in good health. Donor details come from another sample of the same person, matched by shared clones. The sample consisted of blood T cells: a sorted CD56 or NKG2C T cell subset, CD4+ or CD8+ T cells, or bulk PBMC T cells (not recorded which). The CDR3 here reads CAIREGARTNEKLFF.